The 2 T cell receptor beta chains given below trace back to one sample, sequenced in a study of blood T cells in healthy people across ages. Through a sample-barcoded 5' primer and a J-beta primer mix, a second PCR was run for 7 to 11 cycles. A single record per CDR3 protein comes from TCRdb applying MiXCR to the 5' RACE reads. The profile shows about 800,000 distinct CDR3 sequences, 58% of them singletons. Sequencing was done on a sample of blood. These receptors were obtained from a man aged 30 to 45 in good health.

This clonotype came up a few times. The chain has TRBV6-6 and TRBJ2-5; either TRBD1 or TRBD2 may supply D (5 bases each). The J call may be wrong; the DNA end is better matched by TRBJ2-7. Germline CDR1 and CDR2: MNHNY and SVGAGI (reference sequence). The CDR3 contains 13 residues. CDR3 region: CASSYGGGGEQYF. In DNA form, the CDR3 reads TGTGCCAGCAGTTACGGGGGTGGAGGCGAGCAGTACTTC.

The rearrangement links TRBV20-1 to TRBJ2-1; D might be TRBD2 (9 bases). The V gene lost 6 bases and the J gene lost 4 bases, with 22 bases spanning the gap. The germline V gene encodes CDR1 DFQATT and CDR2 SNEGSKA (reference sequence). The CDR3 sequence is 16 residues long. CDR3: CSAGQGASGRYNEQFF. The DNA for the CDR3 is TGCAGTGCCGGTCAGGGGGCCAGCGGGAGGTACAATGAGCAGTTCTTC.